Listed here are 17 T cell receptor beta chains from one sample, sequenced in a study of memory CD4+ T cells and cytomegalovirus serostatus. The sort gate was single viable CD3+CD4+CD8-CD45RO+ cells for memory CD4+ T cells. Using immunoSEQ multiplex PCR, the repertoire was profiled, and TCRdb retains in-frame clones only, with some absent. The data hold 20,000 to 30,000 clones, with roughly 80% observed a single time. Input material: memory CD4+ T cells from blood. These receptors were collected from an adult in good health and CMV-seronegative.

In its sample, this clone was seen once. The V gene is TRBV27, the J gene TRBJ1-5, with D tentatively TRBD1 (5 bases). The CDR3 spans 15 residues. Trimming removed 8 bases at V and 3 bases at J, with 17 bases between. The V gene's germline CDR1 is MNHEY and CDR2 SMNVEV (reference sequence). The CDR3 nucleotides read TGTGCCAGCGGGAGGGTGACAGTTCCCAATCAGCCCCAGCATTTT. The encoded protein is CASGRVTVPNQPQHF.

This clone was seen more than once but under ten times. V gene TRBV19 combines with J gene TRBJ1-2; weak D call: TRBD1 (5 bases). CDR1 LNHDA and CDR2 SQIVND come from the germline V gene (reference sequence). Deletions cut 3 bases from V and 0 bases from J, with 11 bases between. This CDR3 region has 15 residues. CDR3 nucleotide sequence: TGTGCCAGTAGTATGTGGGGCACTGCTAACTATGGCTACACCTTC. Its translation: CASSMWGTANYGYTF.

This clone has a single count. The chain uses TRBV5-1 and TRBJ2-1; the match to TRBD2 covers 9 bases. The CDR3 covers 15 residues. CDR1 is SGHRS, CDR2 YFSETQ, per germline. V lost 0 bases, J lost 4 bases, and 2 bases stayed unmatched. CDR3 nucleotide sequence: TGCGCCAGCAGCTTGGAGCTAGCGGGGTACAATGAGCAGTTCTTC. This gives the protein CASSLELAGYNEQFF.

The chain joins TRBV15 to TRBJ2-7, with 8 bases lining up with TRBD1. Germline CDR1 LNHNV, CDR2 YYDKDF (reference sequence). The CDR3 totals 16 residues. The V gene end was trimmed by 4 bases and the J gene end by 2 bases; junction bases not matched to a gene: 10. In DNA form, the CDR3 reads TGTGCCACCAGCACTGGCGGACAGGGCCTAGCCTACGAGCAGTACTTC. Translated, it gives CATSTGGQGLAYEQYF.

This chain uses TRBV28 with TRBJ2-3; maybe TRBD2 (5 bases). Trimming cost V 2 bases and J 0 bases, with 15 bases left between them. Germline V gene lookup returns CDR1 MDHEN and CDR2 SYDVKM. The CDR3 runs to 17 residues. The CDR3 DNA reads TGTGCCAGCAGTTTACCGGCTAGCCCTTCGAGCACAGATACGCAGTATTTT. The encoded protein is CASSLPASPSSTDTQYF.

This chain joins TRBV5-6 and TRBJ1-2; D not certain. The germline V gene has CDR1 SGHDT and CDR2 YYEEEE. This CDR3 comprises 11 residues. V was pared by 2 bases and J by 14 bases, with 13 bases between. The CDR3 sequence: CASSFRTSRTF. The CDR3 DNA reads TGTGCCAGCAGCTTTCGAACAAGTAGGACCTTC.

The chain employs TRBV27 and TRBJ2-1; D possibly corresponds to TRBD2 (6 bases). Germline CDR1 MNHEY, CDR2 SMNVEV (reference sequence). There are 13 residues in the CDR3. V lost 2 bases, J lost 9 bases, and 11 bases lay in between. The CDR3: CASSLTLAGEQFF. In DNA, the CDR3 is TGTGCCAGCAGTTTAACACTAGCAGGTGAGCAGTTCTTC.

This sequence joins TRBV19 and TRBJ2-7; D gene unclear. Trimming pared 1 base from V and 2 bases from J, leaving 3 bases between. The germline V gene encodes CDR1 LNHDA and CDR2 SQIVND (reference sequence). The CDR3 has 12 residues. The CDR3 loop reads CASSIGTYEQYF. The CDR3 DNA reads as TGTGCCAGTAGTATAGGAACCTACGAGCAGTACTTC.

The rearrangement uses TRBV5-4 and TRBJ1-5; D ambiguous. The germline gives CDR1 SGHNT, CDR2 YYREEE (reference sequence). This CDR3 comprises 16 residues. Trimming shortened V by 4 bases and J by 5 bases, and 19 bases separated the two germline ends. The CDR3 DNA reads TGTGCCAGCAGCGTGGGTGGGCCCCGGCAGGATCAGCCCCAGCATTTT. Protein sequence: CASSVGGPRQDQPQHF.

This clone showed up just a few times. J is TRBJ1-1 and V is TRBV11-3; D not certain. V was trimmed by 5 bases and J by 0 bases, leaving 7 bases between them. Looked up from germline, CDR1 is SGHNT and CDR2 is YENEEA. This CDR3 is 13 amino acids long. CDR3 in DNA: TGTGCCAGCAGCCGCGGGATGAACACTGAAGCTTTCTTT. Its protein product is CASSRGMNTEAFF.

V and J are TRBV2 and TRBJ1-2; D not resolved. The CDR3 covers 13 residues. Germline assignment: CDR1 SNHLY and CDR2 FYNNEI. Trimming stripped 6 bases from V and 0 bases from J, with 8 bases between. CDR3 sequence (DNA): TGTGCCAGCAGCCTCGATACTAACTATGGCTACACCTTC. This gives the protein CASSLDTNYGYTF.

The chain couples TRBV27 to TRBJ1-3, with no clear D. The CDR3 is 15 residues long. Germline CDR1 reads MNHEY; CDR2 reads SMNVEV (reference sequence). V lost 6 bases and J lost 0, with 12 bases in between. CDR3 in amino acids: CASRHTSFSGNTIYF. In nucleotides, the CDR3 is TGTGCCAGCAGACATACATCCTTCTCTGGAAACACCATATATTTT.

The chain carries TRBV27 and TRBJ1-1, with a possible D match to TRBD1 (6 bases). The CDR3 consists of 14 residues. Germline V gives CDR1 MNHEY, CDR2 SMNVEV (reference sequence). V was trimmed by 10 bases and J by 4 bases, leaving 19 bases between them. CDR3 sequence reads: CATTLGRGSTEAFF. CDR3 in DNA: TGTGCCACAACGCTGGGCAGGGGATCCACTGAAGCTTTCTTT.

The CDR3 loop reads CASSFEGQKSTDTQYF. The CDR3 DNA follows: TGTGCCAGCAGCTTTGAGGGACAGAAATCCACAGATACGCAGTATTTT. This chain joins TRBV7-2 and TRBJ2-3, with 7 bases lining up with TRBD1. Germline CDR1 is SGHTA and CDR2 is FQGNSA. CDR3 size: 16 residues. V lost 3 bases and J lost 2; bases outside the gene matches: 8.

In DNA, the CDR3 is TGTGCCACCAGCAGACTGGACGGCGCGAACACCGGGGAGCTGTTTTTT. The encoded protein is CATSRLDGANTGELFF. The genes are TRBV15 and TRBJ2-2; the D is unclear. The V and J ends lost 2 bases and 0 bases respectively, with 10 bases between them. Germline lookup yields CDR1 LNHNV and CDR2 YYDKDF (reference sequence). The CDR3 length is 16 residues.

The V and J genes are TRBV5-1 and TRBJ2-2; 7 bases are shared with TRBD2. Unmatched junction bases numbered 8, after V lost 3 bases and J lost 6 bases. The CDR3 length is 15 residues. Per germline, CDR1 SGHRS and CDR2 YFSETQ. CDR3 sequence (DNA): TGCGCCAGCAGCTCCTTCGGGGGGAGGGCCGGGGAGCTGTTTTTT. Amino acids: CASSSFGGRAGELFF.

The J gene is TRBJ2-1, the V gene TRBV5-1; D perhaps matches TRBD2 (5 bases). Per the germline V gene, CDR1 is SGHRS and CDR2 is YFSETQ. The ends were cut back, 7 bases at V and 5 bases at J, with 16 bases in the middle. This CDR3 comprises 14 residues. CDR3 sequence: CASGSAWGDNEQFF. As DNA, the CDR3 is TGCGCCAGCGGTTCGGCGTGGGGAGACAATGAGCAGTTCTTC.